This passage covers 9 T cell receptor beta chains from one sample sequenced in a study of T cell responses to AZD1222 COVID-19 vaccine. Here immunoSEQ multiplex PCR was the method, and the copy in TCRdb shows in-frame clones only, minus some. The table has around 130,000 clones, 85% to 90% seen once. The specimen comprised peripheral blood, sampled on day 0 of AZD1222 vaccination. These receptors all come from an adult in good health.

The chain uses TRBV29-1 and TRBJ1-2, with D unresolved. This CDR3 has 11 residues. The germline CDR1 and CDR2 sequences are SQVTM and ANQGSEA. The V gene lost 6 bases and the J gene lost 8 bases, with 13 bases spanning the gap. In DNA form, the CDR3 reads TGCAGCGTGGGAGGCGGAGAGGGCTACACCTTC. Its translation is CSVGGGEGYTF.

The chain recombines TRBV21-1 with TRBJ2-7. TRBV21-1 is assigned pseudogene status. This CDR3 is 13 amino acids long. The CDR3 coding sequence is TGTGCCAGCAGCAATGGGAATACGGACGAGCAGTACTTC. Translation: CASSNGNTDEQYF.

The V gene is TRBV11-1, the J gene TRBJ1-1, with 7 bases lining up with TRBD1. CDR3 size: 12 residues. Per germline, CDR1 SGHAT and CDR2 FQDESV (reference sequence). Trimming removed 5 bases from V and 11 bases from J; junction bases left unmatched: 8. The CDR3 region is CASSPDREMAFF. The CDR3 bases are TGTGCCAGCAGCCCCGACAGGGAGATGGCTTTCTTT.

As concerns this clone: The sample holds other DNA sequences that translate to the same CDR3. V gene TRBV5-4 combines with J gene TRBJ2-2; D call uncertain. From germline, CDR1 is SGHNT and CDR2 YYREEE (reference sequence). Trimming removed 4 bases from V and 3 bases from J, with 4 bases in between. The CDR3 loop spans 12 amino acids. This chain's CDR3 is CASSLHTGELFF. The CDR3 DNA reads as TGTGCCAGCAGCCTACACACCGGGGAGCTGTTTTTT.

The chain joins TRBV5-1 to TRBJ2-5; a weak D match, TRBD2 (5 bases). CDR3 length: 14 amino acids. The V gene lost 4 bases and the J gene lost 6 bases, with 16 bases spanning the gap. CDR1 and CDR2 (germline): SGHRS, YFSETQ. The CDR3 bases are TGCGCCAGCAGCCCGGACTGGAGGTCTCAGACCCAGTACTTC. Protein: CASSPDWRSQTQYF.

The CDR3 reads CASSVSGTSFFYEQYF. CDR3 DNA sequence: TGTGCCAGCAGTGTGTCCGGGACTAGCTTTTTCTACGAGCAGTACTTC. V gene TRBV28 combines with J gene TRBJ2-7; 9 nucleotides line up with TRBD2. The CDR3 extends over 16 amino acids. Germline assignment: CDR1 MDHEN and CDR2 SYDVKM. V gave up 5 bases and J gave up 3 bases; unmatched junction bases: 11. Full variable domain (rest looked up from reference TRBV28 and TRBJ2-7): DVKVTQSSRYLVKRTGEKVFLECVQDMDHENMFWYRQDPGLGLRLIYFSYDVKMKEKGDIPEGYSVSREKKERFSLILESASTNQTSMYLCASSVSGTSFFYEQYFGPGTRLTVT.

The V and J genes are TRBV5-4 and TRBJ2-1; TRBD2 aligns across 13 bases. V trimming: 4 bases; J trimming: 0 bases; junction bases outside the gene matches: 4. The CDR3 is 17 amino acids. Germline lookup yields CDR1 SGHNT and CDR2 YYREEE (reference sequence). The CDR3 sequence is CASSRGLAGSSYNEQFF. CDR3 nucleotide sequence: TGTGCCAGCAGCAGGGGACTAGCGGGAAGCTCCTACAATGAGCAGTTCTTC. The full variable domain, with the rest looked up from reference TRBV5-4 and TRBJ2-1, is ETGVTQSPTHLIKTRGQQVTLRCSSQSGHNTVSWYQQALGQGPQFIFQYYREEENGRGNFPPRFSGLQFPNYSSELNVNALELDDSALYLCASSRGLAGSSYNEQFFGPGTRLTVL.

The gene calls are TRBV4-3 and TRBJ1-1; D not certain. In germline, CDR1 is LGHNA, CDR2 YSLEER. The CDR3 covers 14 residues. Trimming took off 0 bases at V and 6 bases at J, with 11 bases between the two ends. CDR3 sequence (DNA): TGCGCCAGCAGCCAAGATGTGTTAATGGCTGAAGCTTTCTTT. It translates to CASSQDVLMAEAFF.

The chain is built from TRBV10-3 and TRBJ2-3, with unresolved D. V dropped 3 bases and J dropped 6 bases, with 4 bases sitting between them. CDR3 length: 11 residues. From germline, CDR1 is ENHRY and CDR2 SYGVKD. The CDR3 DNA follows: TGTGCCATCAGTGATACGGATACGCAGTATTTT. This codes for CAISDTDTQYF.